The clone carrying this TCR beta chain has a count of ten or more. The target antigen is unknown. The source of the sample is a study of response to subunit inactivated influenza vaccine. Study-wide results and caveats: After each seasonal influenza vaccination, few new T cells are recruited, the authors suggested.

This CDR3 is 14 amino acids long. Germline trimming cut 6 bases from V and 4 bases from J; bases unmatched to any gene: 7. Per the germline V gene, CDR1 is MNHNS and CDR2 is SASEGT. TCRdb ran MiXCR on the RT-PCR reads and lists one entry per CDR3 protein. The data show about 520,000 distinct CDR3 sequences, roughly 11% seen once. V and J are TRBV6-1 and TRBJ2-7, with 9 bases aligning to TRBD1. The sequence was obtained from a man in his forties or fifties who received an inactivated influenza vaccine. The specimen comprised PBMCs from blood, sampled roughly 46 days after vaccination. Here the CDR3 DNA reads TGTGCCAGCAGAACGGACAGGGGTACGTACGAGCAGTACTTC. Translated, it gives CASRTDRGTYEQYF.